These 21 T cell receptor beta chains came from one sample sequenced in a study of shared T cell receptors in the human thymus. Using immunoSEQ multiplex PCR, the repertoire was profiled, and TCRdb retains in-frame clones only, with some absent. The repertoire holds over 350,000 clones, 85% to 95% seen once, with 0.015% to 0.02% in the top ten. The sequenced sample consisted of thymocytes. The receptors originated from a human donor.

As to this clone: The identical CDR3 is also encoded by other nucleotide sequences in the sample. This sequence joins TRBV27 and TRBJ2-7; D uncertain. CDR1 is MNHEY and CDR2 is SMNVEV in the germline V gene (reference sequence). The V end lost 4 bases, the J end lost 1 base, and 8 bases lay between the germline ends. The CDR3 is 13 residues long. The CDR3 region has the DNA TGTGCCAGCAGTTCTGGCGGTTCCTACGAGCAGTACTTC. Translation: CASSSGGSYEQYF.

This chain links TRBV27 with TRBJ1-2; no firm D call. In germline, CDR1 is MNHEY, CDR2 SMNVEV (reference sequence). The V end lost 6 bases, the J end lost 9 bases, and 20 bases lay between the germline ends. The length of the CDR3 is 14 residues. CDR3 bases: TGTGCCAGCAGCCATTTTCCAATCCCCGGGTGCTACACCTTC. This codes for CASSHFPIPGCYTF.

The CDR3 DNA sequence: TGTGCCAGCTCACCGGCTACCTCCTCCTACGAGCAGTACTTC. Translation: CASSPATSSYEQYF. The rearrangement uses TRBV18 and TRBJ2-7, with no clear D. V shed 3 bases and J shed 0 bases, with 9 bases lying between them. Germline V CDR1 and CDR2: KGHSH, LQKENI. The CDR3 runs 14 residues. Full variable domain (rest looked up from reference TRBV18 and TRBJ2-7): NAGVMQNPRHLVRRRGQEARLRCSPMKGHSHVYWYRQLPEEGLKFMVYLQKENIIDESGMPKERFSAEFPKEGPSILRIQQVVRGDSAAYFCASSPATSSYEQYFGPGTRLTVT.

This sequence joins TRBV28 and TRBJ1-1, with 8 bases that match TRBD1. Per the germline V gene, CDR1 is MDHEN and CDR2 is SYDVKM. The CDR3 loop spans 16 amino acids. Unmatched junction bases numbered 8, after V lost 5 bases and J lost 0 bases. This chain's CDR3 is CASSHNRTGMNTEAFF. The DNA for the CDR3 is TGTGCCAGCAGTCACAACCGGACAGGGATGAACACTGAAGCTTTCTTT.

V is TRBV7-6 and J is TRBJ1-5; no clear D. The V end lost 6 bases, the J end lost 16 bases, and 10 bases lay between the germline ends. Germline V gene lookup returns CDR1 SGHVS and CDR2 FNYEAQ. The CDR3 sequence is 9 residues long. The CDR3 sequence: CASRFKPHF. The CDR3 DNA reads TGTGCCAGCAGGTTCAAACCCCATTTT.

The chain employs TRBV19 and TRBJ2-1; D is undetermined. V was shortened by 4 bases and J by 2 bases, with 21 bases between the two germline ends. The CDR3 has 18 amino acids. Germline CDR1 LNHDA, CDR2 SQIVND (reference sequence). CDR3 DNA: TGTGCCAGTAGTACCACATACGGTCTCTCTTCCCCCTACAATGAGCAGTTCTTC. Its translation is CASSTTYGLSSPYNEQFF.

This chain connects TRBV7-3 to TRBJ1-6; D unclear. Germline V gives CDR1 SGHTA, CDR2 FQGTGA. The CDR3 runs 14 residues. The V end was cut by 6 bases, the J end by 7 bases, with 13 bases between. DNA of the CDR3: TGTGCCAGCAGTATGGGTTCGGCCAATTCACCCCTCCACTTT. This gives the protein CASSMGSANSPLHF.

The V call is TRBV9, the J call TRBJ2-1; 9 bases line up with TRBD2. Germline V gene sequence: CDR1 SGDLS, CDR2 YYNGEE. The J segment lost 7 bases and the V segment lost 4 bases, leaving 6 bases of the junction unmatched. The CDR3 is 14 amino acids. The CDR3 is CASSWVSGSNEQFF. The CDR3 DNA reads TGTGCCAGCAGCTGGGTTAGCGGGAGTAATGAGCAGTTCTTC.

This clone has more than one count but fewer than ten. This chain joins TRBV7-2 and TRBJ2-7; 10 nucleotides line up with TRBD1. Germline-derived CDR1 and CDR2 are SGHTA and FQGNSA. V gave up 5 bases and J gave up 4 bases; unmatched junction bases: 5. CDR3 length: 14 residues. The CDR3 loop is CASSPTGGGYEQYF. CDR3 bases: TGTGCCAGCAGCCCGACAGGGGGCGGGTACGAGCAGTACTTC.

The chain combines TRBV28 with TRBJ2-2; 9 bases line up with TRBD1. The CDR3 sequence is 16 residues long. The germline gives CDR1 MDHEN, CDR2 SYDVKM. V trimming: 4 bases; J trimming: 6 bases; junction bases outside the gene matches: 9. The CDR3 reads CASSSHRGHIPGELFF. The CDR3 DNA reads as TGTGCCAGCAGTTCTCACAGGGGGCACATCCCCGGGGAGCTGTTTTTT.

The rearrangement joins TRBV5-4 to TRBJ2-7, with TRBD1 matching over 9 bases. The CDR3 extends over 15 amino acids. Trimming at V came to 1 base and at J to 3 bases, leaving 5 bases not matched to a gene. Germline V gene data show CDR1 as SGHNT and CDR2 as YYREEE (reference sequence). CDR3: CASSLPGTGHYEQYF. Written as DNA, the CDR3 is TGTGCCAGCAGCTTGCCAGGGACAGGGCACTACGAGCAGTACTTC.

The chain couples TRBV28 to TRBJ1-3; maybe TRBD1 (5 bases). The length of the CDR3 is 15 residues. The germline V gene has CDR1 MDHEN and CDR2 SYDVKM. V dropped 5 bases and J dropped 4 bases, with 15 bases sitting between them. CDR3 residues: CASSLRLTEGNTIYF. CDR3 nucleotide sequence: TGTGCCAGCAGTCTACGACTGACAGAGGGAAACACCATATATTTT.

The chain links TRBV5-1 to TRBJ2-2; the D gene is possibly TRBD2 (6 bases). This CDR3 spans 16 amino acids. Trimming removed 1 base at V and 1 base at J, with 11 bases between. The germline gives CDR1 SGHRS, CDR2 YFSETQ. As DNA, the CDR3 is TGCGCCAGCAGCTTGACCTGGACTAAGAACACCGGGGAGCTGTTTTTT. Its translation: CASSLTWTKNTGELFF.

The chain carries TRBV7-4 and TRBJ1-1, with D uncertain. V was clipped by 5 bases and J by 5 bases, with 9 bases between them. This CDR3 spans 12 amino acids. Germline values: CDR1 SGHVT, CDR2 SQSDAQ. CDR3 region: CASSPDPTEAFF. Here the CDR3 DNA reads TGTGCCAGCAGCCCGGACCCGACTGAAGCTTTCTTT.

This clone has a handful of counts. V usage is TRBV29-1 and J usage is TRBJ1-1; 8 nucleotides match TRBD1. The trim removed 4 bases at V and 5 bases at J, leaving 6 bases unmatched. CDR1 and CDR2 (germline): SQVTM, ANQGSEA. The CDR3 is 13 residues long. The CDR3 sequence is CSVVAQGETEAFF. The CDR3 DNA reads TGCAGCGTTGTAGCACAGGGGGAAACTGAAGCTTTCTTT.

The CDR3 DNA reads TGTGCCAGCAGTGACCTCTGGGGCAGGCCGAGCTCTGGAAACACCATATATTTT. It specifies CASSDLWGRPSSGNTIYF. The chain is built from TRBV25-1 and TRBJ1-3; TRBD1 is a possible D gene (5 bases). The CDR3 extends over 18 amino acids. Germline CDR1 MGHDK, CDR2 SYGVNS. Deletions cut 3 bases from V and 0 bases from J, with 18 bases between.

The gene calls are TRBV28 and TRBJ2-4; the match to TRBD2 covers 10 bases. Germline V gene data show CDR1 as MDHEN and CDR2 as SYDVKM. Unmatched junction bases numbered 12, after V lost 3 bases and J lost 1 base. CDR3 length: 19 residues. The CDR3 DNA reads TGTGCCAGCAGTTTCGGGCCTCGAACTAGCGGGGTCGCCAAAAACATTCAGTACTTC. Its protein product is CASSFGPRTSGVAKNIQYF.

The gene calls are TRBV12-5 and TRBJ1-1; 9 bases agree with TRBD1. Germline CDR1 is LGHNT and CDR2 is FRNRAP. This CDR3 has 16 amino acids. V was pared by 4 bases and J by 2 bases, with 8 bases of the junction left unmatched. CDR3 coding DNA: TGTGCTAGTGGTTGGGACACACAGGGGGCCAACACTGAAGCTTTCTTT. Amino acids: CASGWDTQGANTEAFF.

The gene calls are TRBV28 and TRBJ2-3; weak D call: TRBD1 (6 bases). CDR1 is MDHEN, CDR2 SYDVKM, per germline. V was cut by 5 bases and J by 6 bases, with 9 bases left in between. The CDR3 has 12 amino acids. Here the CDR3 reads CASSTGLDTQYF. CDR3 DNA sequence: TGTGCCAGCAGTACAGGGTTGGATACGCAGTATTTT.

The chain recombines TRBV7-9 with TRBJ1-3; D call uncertain. The CDR3 sequence is 14 residues long. V lost 1 base and J lost 4, with 8 bases in between. Germline assignment: CDR1 SEHNR and CDR2 FQNEAQ (reference sequence). CDR3: CASSLGGAGNTIYF. The DNA for the CDR3 is TGTGCCAGCAGCTTAGGAGGAGCCGGAAACACCATATATTTT.

The chain joins TRBV9 to TRBJ2-1, with D possibly TRBD2 on 6 matching bases. The V end lost 0 bases, the J end lost 4 bases, and 14 bases lay between the germline ends. This CDR3 spans 16 amino acids. Germline values: CDR1 SGDLS, CDR2 YYNGEE. The CDR3 coding sequence is TGTGCCAGCAGCGTAGGAAGCGGAGGGCAATACAATGAGCAGTTCTTC. It yields the protein CASSVGSGGQYNEQFF.